This T cell receptor beta chain was captured in a study of blood T cell repertoires in COVID-19. Study-wide background: From the United States, Italy and Spain came samples of acute and convalescent COVID-19. From T cells, B-cell-depleted T cells, or PBMCs came the material, which was cDNA or gDNA.

Trimming left V 5 bases short and J 1 base short, with 7 bases between. The CDR3 consists of 13 residues. Germline V gives CDR1 SGDLS, CDR2 YYNGEE. Study processing details: Using reference gene primer amplification, nucleated cell counts were estimated. The data were produced by immunoSEQ multiplex PCR, yet TCRdb's version contains in-frame clones alone and is incomplete. V, J and clone size are those of that table, while D and trimming were read from the DNA. This table has roughly 190,000 clones, around 84% appearing once. Seattle patients were enrolled while actively infected and followed longitudinally.

This receptor was identified in a woman in her seventies with COVID-19, enrolled during active disease. The sequencing input was peripheral blood. V is TRBV9 and J is TRBJ1-3; D ambiguous. The CDR3 DNA is TGTGCCAGCAGGCCGGTATCTGGAAACACCATATATTTT. This encodes CASRPVSGNTIYF.